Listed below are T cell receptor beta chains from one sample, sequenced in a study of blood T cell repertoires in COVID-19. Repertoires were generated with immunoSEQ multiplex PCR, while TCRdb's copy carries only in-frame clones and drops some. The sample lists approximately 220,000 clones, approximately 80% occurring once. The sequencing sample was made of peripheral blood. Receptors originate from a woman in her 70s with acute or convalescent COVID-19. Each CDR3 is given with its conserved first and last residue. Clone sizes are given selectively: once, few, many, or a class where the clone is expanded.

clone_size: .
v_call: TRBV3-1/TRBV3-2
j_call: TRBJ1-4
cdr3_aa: CASSQDHPPGRANEKLFF

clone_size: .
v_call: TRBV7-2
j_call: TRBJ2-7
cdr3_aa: CASSLGGGGAYEQYF

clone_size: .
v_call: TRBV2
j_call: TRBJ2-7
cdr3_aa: CASRDSGTGRSSEYF

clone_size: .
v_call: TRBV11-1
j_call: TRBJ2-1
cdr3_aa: CASSTTGGVSYNEQFF

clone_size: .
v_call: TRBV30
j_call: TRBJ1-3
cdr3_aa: CASTPSGNTIYF

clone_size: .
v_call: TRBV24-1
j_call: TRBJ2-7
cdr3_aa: CATSDSRGGAYYEQYF

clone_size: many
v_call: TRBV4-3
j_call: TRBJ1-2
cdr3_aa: CASSQDPASGGGYTF

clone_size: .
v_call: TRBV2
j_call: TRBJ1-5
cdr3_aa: CASSQGAGRQPQHF

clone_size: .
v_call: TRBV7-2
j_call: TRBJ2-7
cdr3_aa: CASSLTGGGEQYF

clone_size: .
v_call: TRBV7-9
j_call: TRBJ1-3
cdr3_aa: CASSFQDSLYSGNTIYF

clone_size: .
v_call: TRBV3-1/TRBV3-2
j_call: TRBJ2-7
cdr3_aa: CASSQVNRIGEQYF

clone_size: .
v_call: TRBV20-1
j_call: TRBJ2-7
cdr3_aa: CSASPGTGTYEQYF

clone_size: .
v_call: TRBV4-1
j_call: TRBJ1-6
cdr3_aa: CASSQELGAPYNSPLHF

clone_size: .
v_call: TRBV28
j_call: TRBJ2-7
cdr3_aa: CASSSRDWGAWEQYF

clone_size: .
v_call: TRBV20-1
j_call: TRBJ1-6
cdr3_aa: CSASPGTGDGSPLHF

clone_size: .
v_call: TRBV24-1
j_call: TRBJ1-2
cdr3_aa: CATSDSGQGRYGYTF

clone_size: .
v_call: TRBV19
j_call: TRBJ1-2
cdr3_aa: CASNEGYNYGYTF

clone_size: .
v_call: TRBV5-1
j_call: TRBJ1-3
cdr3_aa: CASSLGDRGSSGNTIYF

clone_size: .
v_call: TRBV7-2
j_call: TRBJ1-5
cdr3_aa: CASSLGDRHQPQHF

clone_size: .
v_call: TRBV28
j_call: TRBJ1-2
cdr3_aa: CASSLSQVYGYTF

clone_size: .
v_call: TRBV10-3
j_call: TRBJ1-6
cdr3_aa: CAITSTGLGNSPLHF

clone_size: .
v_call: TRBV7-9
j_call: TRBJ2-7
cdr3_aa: CASSVDTFYEQYF

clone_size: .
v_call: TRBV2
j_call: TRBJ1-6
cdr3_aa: CASSEGPIHF

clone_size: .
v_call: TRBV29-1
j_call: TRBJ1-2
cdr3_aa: CSVDTRTGTVSYGYTF

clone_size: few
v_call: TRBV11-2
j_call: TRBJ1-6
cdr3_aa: CASSLDNFEVSPLHF

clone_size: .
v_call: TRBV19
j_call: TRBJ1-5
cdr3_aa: CASRGGVTASNQPQHF

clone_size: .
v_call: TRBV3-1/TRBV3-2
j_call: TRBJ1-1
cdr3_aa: CASSQLPGQGTEAFF

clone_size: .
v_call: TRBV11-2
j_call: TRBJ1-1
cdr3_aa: CASSLDRGDRLNTEAFF

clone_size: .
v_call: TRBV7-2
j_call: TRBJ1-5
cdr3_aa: CASSLVGGSQPQHF

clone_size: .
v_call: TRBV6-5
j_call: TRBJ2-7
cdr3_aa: CASSYSQSTGSNEQYF

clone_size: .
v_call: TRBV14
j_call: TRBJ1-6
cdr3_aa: CASSQVSWQSPLHF

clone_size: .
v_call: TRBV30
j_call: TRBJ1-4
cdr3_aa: CAWSGSTGYNEKLFF

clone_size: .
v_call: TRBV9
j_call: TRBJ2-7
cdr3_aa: CASSVDTGMIYEQYF

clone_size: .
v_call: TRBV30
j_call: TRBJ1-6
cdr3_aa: CAWSVQGIYNSPLHF

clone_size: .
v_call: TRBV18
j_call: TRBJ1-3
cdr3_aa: CASSQNPGQGSGNTIYF

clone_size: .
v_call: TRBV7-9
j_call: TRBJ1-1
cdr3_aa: CASSLAYEAFF

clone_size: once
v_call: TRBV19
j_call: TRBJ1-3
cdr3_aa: CASTSGREHSGNTIYF

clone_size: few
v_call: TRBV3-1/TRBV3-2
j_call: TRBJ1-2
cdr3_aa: CASSQGLLYGYTF

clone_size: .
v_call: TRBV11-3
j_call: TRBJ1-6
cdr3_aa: CASSLDFISPLHF

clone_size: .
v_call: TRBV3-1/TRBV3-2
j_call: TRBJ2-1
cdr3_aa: CASSQTQMRGQYYNEQFF

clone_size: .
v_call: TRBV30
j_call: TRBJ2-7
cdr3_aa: CAWSVRSGQYEQYF

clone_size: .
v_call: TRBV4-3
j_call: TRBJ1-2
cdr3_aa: CASSQDGGARGYTF

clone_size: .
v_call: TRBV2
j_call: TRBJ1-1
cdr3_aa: CASNQGTVNTEAFF